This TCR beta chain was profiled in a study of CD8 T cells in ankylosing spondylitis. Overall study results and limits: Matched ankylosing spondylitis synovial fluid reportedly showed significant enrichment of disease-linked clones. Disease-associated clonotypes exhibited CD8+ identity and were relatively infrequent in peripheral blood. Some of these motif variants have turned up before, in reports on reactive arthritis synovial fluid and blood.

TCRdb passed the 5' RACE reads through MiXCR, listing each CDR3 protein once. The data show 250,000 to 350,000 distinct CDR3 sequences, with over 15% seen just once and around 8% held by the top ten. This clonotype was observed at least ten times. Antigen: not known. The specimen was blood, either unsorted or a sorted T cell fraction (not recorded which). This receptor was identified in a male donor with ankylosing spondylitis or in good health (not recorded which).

The CDR3 loop is CASSEDLRLYGYTF. The CDR3 DNA reads TGTGCCAGCAGCGAGGACTTAAGGCTCTATGGCTACACCTTC. The chain is built from TRBV11-2 and TRBJ1-2, with unresolved D. Germline values: CDR1 SGHAT, CDR2 FQNNGV. The CDR3 runs to 14 residues. V lost 5 bases and J 4 bases, leaving 14 bases between the germline ends.